The 30 T cell receptor beta chains reported below all come from one sample, sequenced in a study of blood T cell repertoires in COVID-19. Assay: immunoSEQ multiplex PCR; the TCRdb copy retains only in-frame clones and omits some. This sample yields 200,000 to 250,000 clones, of which nearly 90% are seen a single time; 11% belongs to the top ten. The sample comprised PBMCs or T cells enriched from blood (not recorded which). The receptors here all came from a man aged 25-40 years who had recovered from COVID-19.

V usage is TRBV10-3 and J usage is TRBJ1-6; 10 bases agree with TRBD1. Trimming took 6 bases from V and 9 from J; bases not matched to a gene: 8. CDR3 length equals 15 residues. Germline-derived CDR1 and CDR2 are ENHRY and SYGVKD. CDR3 nucleotides: TGTGCCATCAGCGAAGGGACAGGGGAGACTTCACCCCTCCACTTT. Translated: CAISEGTGETSPLHF.

With respect to this clone: Other nucleotide sequences in the sample specify the same CDR3. The V and J genes are TRBV5-1 and TRBJ1-4; unclear D gene. Trimming removed 4 bases at V and 7 bases at J, with 11 bases between. The V gene's germline CDR1 is SGHRS and CDR2 YFSETQ. CDR3 length equals 13 residues. CDR3 nucleotide sequence: TGCGCCAGCAGCCCTCGGGGAGGTGAAAAACTGTTTTTT. Encoded protein: CASSPRGGEKLFF.

V usage is TRBV11-2 and J usage is TRBJ2-7; 10 bases map to TRBD1. V gave up 3 bases and J gave up 1 base; unmatched junction bases: 3. CDR3 size: 15 residues. Germline V gives CDR1 SGHAT, CDR2 FQNNGV. The CDR3 sequence is CASSFRQGASYEQYF. For the CDR3, the DNA is TGTGCCAGCAGCTTCCGACAGGGGGCTTCCTACGAGCAGTACTTC.

The chain recombines TRBV6-5 with TRBJ1-2; 12 bases line up with TRBD1. This CDR3 comprises 15 residues. Germline loops: CDR1 MNHEY, CDR2 SVGAGI. The J segment lost 7 bases and the V segment lost 0 bases, leaving 3 bases of the junction unmatched. CDR3: CASSYSGQGASGYTF. The CDR3 nucleotides are TGTGCCAGCAGTTACTCGGGACAGGGGGCGTCTGGCTACACCTTC.

Ten or more counts support this clone. The V gene is TRBV2, the J gene TRBJ2-6; 11 bases line up with TRBD1. Looked up from germline, CDR1 is SNHLY and CDR2 is FYNNEI. The V gene end was trimmed by 3 bases and the J gene end by 4 bases; junction bases not matched to a gene: 5. This CDR3 comprises 17 residues. CDR3 DNA: TGTGCCAGCAGTGAGGAGGGACAGGGGGTCGGGGCCAACGTCCTGACTTTC. This codes for CASSEEGQGVGANVLTF.

The CDR3 reads CASSLSRAGGYEQYF. CDR3 sequence (DNA): TGTGCCAGCAGTTTATCTCGAGCAGGGGGTTACGAGCAGTACTTC. The J gene is TRBJ2-7, the V gene TRBV28, with 7 bases aligning to TRBD1. The length of the CDR3 is 15 residues. V was pared by 1 base and J by 4 bases, with 7 bases of the junction left unmatched. Per germline, CDR1 MDHEN and CDR2 SYDVKM.

The chain links TRBV29-1 to TRBJ2-7, with D possibly TRBD1 on 5 matching bases. The CDR3 contains 14 residues. V dropped 4 bases and J dropped 5 bases, with 18 bases sitting between them. CDR1 is SQVTM, CDR2 ANQGSEA, per germline. CDR3 in DNA: TGCAGCGTTGGAAAGGGGCTCAATTCCAACGAGCAGTACTTC. Its protein is CSVGKGLNSNEQYF.

The J gene is TRBJ2-5, the V gene TRBV12-3 or TRBV12-4, with TRBD1 as a possible D gene (6 bases). The ends were cut back, 1 base at V and 7 bases at J, with 10 bases in the middle. The CDR3 has 13 residues. CDR3 region: CASSLVGAGTQYF. CDR3 nucleotide sequence: TGTGCCAGCAGTTTAGTGGGGGCTGGGACCCAGTACTTC.

The genes are TRBV29-1 and TRBJ1-2; 10 bases match TRBD1. Germline CDR1 is SQVTM and CDR2 is ANQGSEA. The trim removed 8 bases at V and 6 bases at J, leaving 9 bases unmatched. This CDR3 is built from 13 residues. The DNA of the CDR3 is TGCAGCACCTCGACGGACAGGGGGAATGGCTACACCTTC. Its translation: CSTSTDRGNGYTF.

The J gene is TRBJ1-2, the V gene TRBV24-1, with a tentative D call TRBD1 (5 bases). The CDR3 extends over 14 amino acids. CDR1 is KGHDR, CDR2 SFDVKD, per germline. V lost 4 bases to trimming and J lost 2 bases, with 10 bases between them. The CDR3 protein is CATSDLTDNYGYTF. CDR3 bases: TGTGCCACCAGTGACCTGACAGACAACTATGGCTACACCTTC.

J is TRBJ1-2 and V is TRBV6-1; D gene uncertain. V lost 1 base to trimming and J lost 2 bases, with 11 bases between them. Germline V gene lookup returns CDR1 MNHNS and CDR2 SASEGT. This CDR3 spans 15 amino acids. For the CDR3, the DNA is TGTGCCAGCAGTGAAGGGATATGGGCCAACTATGGCTACACCTTC. Translation: CASSEGIWANYGYTF.

The chain is built from TRBV5-4 and TRBJ2-7; the D gene is possibly TRBD2 (5 bases). This CDR3 is 15 amino acids long. V was clipped by 0 bases and J by 2 bases, with 12 bases between them. From germline, CDR1 is SGHNT and CDR2 YYREEE (reference sequence). DNA of the CDR3: TGTGCCAGCAGCTTGGCCGGGGTTCCCACCTACGAGCAGTACTTC. As protein: CASSLAGVPTYEQYF.

The chain combines TRBV9 with TRBJ1-3; D gene unclear. With 1 base removed from V and 2 bases from J, the gap between germline ends came to 7 bases. The CDR3 loop spans 14 amino acids. Looked up from germline, CDR1 is SGDLS and CDR2 is YYNGEE. CDR3 sequence reads: CASSVMTTGNTIYF. CDR3 bases: TGTGCCAGCAGCGTAATGACAACTGGAAACACCATATATTTT. The full variable domain, with the rest looked up from reference TRBV9 and TRBJ1-3, is DSGVTQTPKHLITATGQRVTLRCSPRSGDLSVYWYQQSLDQGLQFLIQYYNGEERAKGNILERFSAQQFPDLHSELNLSSLELGDSALYFCASSVMTTGNTIYFGEGSWLTVV.

The chain is built from TRBV5-6 and TRBJ2-7, with 8 bases matching TRBD2. The CDR3 consists of 16 residues. Losses at the gene ends were 0 bases for V and 0 bases for J; bases not matched to a gene: 5. CDR1 and CDR2 (germline): SGHDT, YYEEEE. DNA of the CDR3: TGTGCCAGCAGCTTGGCCGGACTAGCCCGCTCCTACGAGCAGTACTTC. Translating gives CASSLAGLARSYEQYF.

This clone was observed a single time. The rearrangement links TRBV24-1 to TRBJ2-6; TRBD1 is a possible D gene (6 bases). Trimming took 7 bases from V and 2 from J, leaving 11 bases between them. The germline CDR1 and CDR2 sequences are KGHDR and SFDVKD. The CDR3 loop spans 15 amino acids. CDR3 sequence: CATRYQGPGANVLTF. Written as DNA, the CDR3 is TGTGCCACCAGGTACCAGGGGCCTGGGGCCAACGTCCTGACTTTC.

V usage is TRBV19 and J usage is TRBJ2-7; 8 bases align to TRBD1. The CDR3 is 16 amino acids. V gave up 5 bases and J gave up 2 bases; unmatched junction bases: 11. Germline values: CDR1 LNHDA, CDR2 SQIVND (reference sequence). In DNA form, the CDR3 reads TGTGCCAGTAGTGCACGACAGGGGACGGGGGCCTACGAGCAGTACTTC. Its translation: CASSARQGTGAYEQYF.

The chain has TRBV5-5 and TRBJ2-7, with 13 bases lining up with TRBD2. The CDR3 is 15 amino acids. V was clipped by 5 bases and J by 6 bases; unmatched bases: 8. Germline values: CDR1 SGHKS, CDR2 YYEKEE (reference sequence). The CDR3 loop is CASRIPGLAGSEQYF. DNA for the CDR3: TGTGCCAGCAGGATACCGGGACTAGCGGGATCCGAGCAGTACTTC.

The chain uses TRBV19 and TRBJ2-1, with TRBD2 matching 13 bases. V was pared by 8 bases and J by 4 bases, with 5 bases of the junction left unmatched. Germline CDR1 and CDR2: LNHDA and SQIVND (reference sequence). CDR3 size: 15 residues. The CDR3 DNA is TGTGCCAGTGCGAAGGGACTAGCGGGATACAATGAGCAGTTCTTC. It specifies CASAKGLAGYNEQFF.

The genes are TRBV7-2 and TRBJ1-3; TRBD1 matches 7 bases. This CDR3 spans 16 amino acids. Trimming cost V 5 bases and J 0 bases; bases outside gene matches: 7. The germline gives CDR1 SGHTA, CDR2 FQGNSA. The CDR3 nucleotides are TGTGCCAGCAGCCCCCGGACAGGCCTCTCTGGAAACACCATATATTTT. Encoded protein: CASSPRTGLSGNTIYF.

The CDR3 loop is CASSLQGSYGYTF. The DNA for the CDR3 is TGTGCCAGCAGCCTACAGGGGAGCTATGGCTACACCTTC. The rearrangement uses TRBV7-9 and TRBJ1-2; 7 nucleotides align to TRBD1. Unmatched junction bases numbered 4, after V lost 5 bases and J lost 4 bases. The length of the CDR3 is 13 residues. Germline V CDR1 and CDR2: SEHNR, FQNEAQ (reference sequence).

The rearrangement uses TRBV12-3 or TRBV12-4 and TRBJ2-2; no reliable D call. This CDR3 comprises 10 residues. The V end lost 10 bases, the J end lost 6 bases, and 6 bases lay between the germline ends. The DNA for the CDR3 is TGTGCCACCGGAGCCGGGGAGCTGTTTTTT. The encoded protein is CATGAGELFF.

The chain links TRBV28 to TRBJ1-6, with a tentative D call TRBD1 (6 bases). Trimming removed 9 bases at V and 14 bases at J, with 23 bases between. The germline gives CDR1 MDHEN, CDR2 SYDVKM. The CDR3 contains 14 residues. DNA for the CDR3: TGTGCCAGTAACGTCGACAGGCGTAGTGGTACCCTCCACTTT. Translation gives CASNVDRRSGTLHF.

This clone was counted only a few times. The chain carries TRBV6-5 and TRBJ1-6; TRBD1 matches at 10 bases. The CDR3 consists of 15 residues. The V gene end was trimmed by 8 bases and the J gene end by 6 bases; junction bases not matched to a gene: 7. Germline V gives CDR1 MNHEY, CDR2 SVGAGI. The CDR3 DNA follows: TGTGCCAGCCGACGACAGGGGGCCCTTAATTCACCCCTCCACTTT. Translating it yields CASRRQGALNSPLHF.

This sequence joins TRBV19 and TRBJ2-7; unclear D gene. Trimming took off 4 bases at V and 2 bases at J, with 12 bases between the two ends. CDR1 and CDR2 from the germline V gene are LNHDA and SQIVND (reference sequence). This CDR3 comprises 14 residues. CDR3 nucleotides: TGTGCCAGTAGTACAAGAGAGATAACCTACGAGCAGTACTTC. Residues: CASSTREITYEQYF.

The chain carries TRBV18 and TRBJ2-5, with 7 nucleotides matching TRBD2. Per the germline V gene, CDR1 is KGHSH and CDR2 is LQKENI. This CDR3 region has 15 residues. J was trimmed by 2 bases and V by 4 bases; bases with no gene match: 7. CDR3 in amino acids: CASSRAPSGQETQYF. CDR3 DNA: TGTGCCAGCTCACGCGCACCTAGCGGTCAAGAGACCCAGTACTTC.

This chain uses TRBV2 with TRBJ2-5; 11 nucleotides align to TRBD2. There are 15 residues in the CDR3. Germline V lookup: CDR1 SNHLY, CDR2 FYNNEI. V shed 6 bases and J 5 bases; nucleotides not matched to a gene: 8. CDR3 region: CASRLAGALGETQYF. CDR3 coding DNA: TGTGCCAGCAGACTAGCGGGGGCCCTAGGGGAGACCCAGTACTTC.

V gene TRBV6-5 combines with J gene TRBJ2-2, with TRBD1 as a possible D gene (5 bases). Trimming cost V 8 bases and J 0 bases, with 13 bases left between them. CDR3 length: 15 amino acids. Germline values: CDR1 MNHEY, CDR2 SVGAGI. CDR3 in DNA: TGTGCCAGCCGGCAGGACACCTCGAACACCGGGGAGCTGTTTTTT. The encoded protein is CASRQDTSNTGELFF.

J is TRBJ1-2 and V is TRBV12-5; 9 positions agree with TRBD1. J gave up 4 bases and V 5 bases, and 5 bases lay outside the gene matches. The CDR3 runs to 14 residues. CDR1 and CDR2 from the germline V gene are LGHNT and FRNRAP. In DNA, the CDR3 is TGTGCTAGTGGTCCTGGGGACAGGGCCTATGGCTACACCTTC. Protein product: CASGPGDRAYGYTF.

This clone appeared a single time. The rearrangement uses TRBV30 and TRBJ1-5, with D unclear. V lost 1 base and J 0 bases, leaving 7 bases between the germline ends. CDR3 length equals 14 residues. Germline lookup yields CDR1 GTSNPN and CDR2 SVGIG (reference sequence). CDR3 loop: CAWSGVNSNQPQHF. In DNA, the CDR3 is TGTGCCTGGAGTGGAGTTAATAGCAATCAGCCCCAGCATTTT.

This chain joins TRBV4-3 and TRBJ2-7, with TRBD2 matching 16 bases. In germline, CDR1 is LGHNA, CDR2 YSLEER. The CDR3 is made up of 20 amino acids. V was pared by 0 bases and J by 3 bases, with 11 bases of the junction left unmatched. CDR3 bases: TGCGCCAGCAGCCAAGAGGCTATAGGGACTAGCGGGGGGGCCTTCTACGAGCAGTACTTC. It translates to CASSQEAIGTSGGAFYEQYF.